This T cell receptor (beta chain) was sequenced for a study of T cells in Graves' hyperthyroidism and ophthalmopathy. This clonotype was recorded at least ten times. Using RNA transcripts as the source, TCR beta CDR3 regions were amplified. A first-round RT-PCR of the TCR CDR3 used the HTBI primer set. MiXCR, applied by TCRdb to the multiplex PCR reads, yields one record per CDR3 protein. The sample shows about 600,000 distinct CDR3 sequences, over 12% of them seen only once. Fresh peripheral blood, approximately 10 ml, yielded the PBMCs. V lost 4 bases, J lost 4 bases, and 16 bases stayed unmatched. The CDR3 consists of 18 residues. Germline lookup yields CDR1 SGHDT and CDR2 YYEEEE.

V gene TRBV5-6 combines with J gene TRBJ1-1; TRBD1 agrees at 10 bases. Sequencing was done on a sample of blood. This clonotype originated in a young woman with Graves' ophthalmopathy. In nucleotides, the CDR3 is TGTGCCAGCAGCACCTCGACAGGGGGCGACGGGCGGAGCACTGAAGCTTTCTTT. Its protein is CASSTSTGGDGRSTEAFF.